This T cell receptor (beta chain) was sequenced in a study of blood T cell repertoires in COVID-19. Across the study: Italy, Spain and the United States were the sources of the convalescent and acute COVID-19 samples.

In the source study's methods: Estimated nucleated cell counts came from reference gene primer amplification. Method: immunoSEQ multiplex PCR; TCRdb's copy keeps in-frame clones and lacks some. The D gene and trimming were derived from the DNA, and the V and J assignments and clone size from that table. The sample has under 300,000 clones; approximately 90% are singletons. The CDR3 is made up of 14 amino acids. V was cut by 6 bases and J by 7 bases, with 18 bases left in between. Germline CDR1 and CDR2: MNHEY and SMNVEV (reference sequence). This chain joins TRBV27 and TRBJ1-1, with D maybe TRBD1 (6 bases). This clonotype was sampled from a man aged 30 to 39 who had recovered from COVID-19. Sequenced material: peripheral blood. CDR3: CASSVLGGRVEAFF. Here the CDR3 DNA reads TGTGCCAGCAGCGTGCTGGGGGGGCGGGTTGAAGCTTTCTTT.